This passage covers 27 T cell receptor beta chains from one sample sequenced in a study of cytomegalovirus exposure and HLA in healthy donors. The PCR had 60 Vbeta and 13 Jbeta primers. Using immunoSEQ multiplex PCR, the repertoire was profiled, and TCRdb retains in-frame clones only, with some absent. The table shows about 140,000 clones, with 65% to 85% occurring only once. The sequenced material came from PBMCs. The receptors were gathered from a man in his forties or fifties in good health and CMV-seronegative.

This chain links TRBV4-1 with TRBJ2-3; 7 bases line up with TRBD2. J gave up 4 bases and V 0 bases, and 10 bases lay outside the gene matches. CDR3 length equals 17 residues. CDR1 and CDR2 from the germline V gene are MGHRA and YSYEKL. In DNA form, the CDR3 reads TGCGCCAGCAGCCAAGAGGGTGGGGGAGGGCCATCAGATACGCAGTATTTT. Amino acid sequence: CASSQEGGGGPSDTQYF.

The chain combines TRBV6-1 with TRBJ1-1; 8 bases are shared with TRBD1. CDR3 length: 15 residues. Germline-derived CDR1 and CDR2 are MNHNS and SASEGT. V shed 5 bases and J 0 bases; nucleotides not matched to a gene: 5. This chain's CDR3 is CASSTGGTVNTEAFF. In DNA, the CDR3 is TGTGCCAGCAGTACAGGGGGGACCGTGAACACTGAAGCTTTCTTT.

V usage is TRBV2 and J usage is TRBJ1-4; TRBD1 agrees at 9 bases. Germline V lookup: CDR1 SNHLY, CDR2 FYNNEI. The CDR3 is 15 amino acids. Trimming took 7 bases from V and 6 from J; bases not matched to a gene: 9. CDR3 sequence (DNA): TGTGCCAGCAACGAGGACAGGGGCTTCCATGAAAAACTGTTTTTT. Protein product: CASNEDRGFHEKLFF.

The chain is built from TRBV19 and TRBJ1-4, with D perhaps matching TRBD1 (5 bases). The germline CDR1 and CDR2 sequences are LNHDA and SQIVND (reference sequence). This CDR3 has 12 amino acids. The V and J ends lost 8 bases and 12 bases respectively, with 16 bases between them. The CDR3 here is CASEAFGGELFF. CDR3 sequence (DNA): TGTGCCAGTGAAGCCTTTGGGGGGGAACTGTTTTTT.

The V and J genes are TRBV10-3 and TRBJ2-5, with TRBD1 matching 11 bases. CDR1 ENHRY and CDR2 SYGVKD come from the germline V gene. CDR3 size: 16 residues. J was trimmed by 10 bases and V by 2 bases; bases with no gene match: 12. CDR3 DNA: TGTGCCATCAGTGAGACCGGGACAGGGGGTTCGTTGGTCCAGTACTTC. Translated: CAISETGTGGSLVQYF.

V and J are TRBV27 and TRBJ1-5; D gene unclear. The CDR3 contains 14 residues. Per germline, CDR1 MNHEY and CDR2 SMNVEV (reference sequence). Trimming cost V 6 bases and J 0 bases, with 9 bases left between them. The CDR3 loop is CASREGYSNQPQHF. The CDR3 bases are TGTGCCAGCAGGGAGGGTTATAGCAATCAGCCCCAGCATTTT.

This clone appeared a few times. The rearrangement uses TRBV18 and TRBJ1-5; maybe TRBD1 (5 bases). The CDR3 contains 15 residues. Germline loops: CDR1 KGHSH, CDR2 LQKENI. V lost 5 bases and J lost 2, with 13 bases in between. CDR3 in DNA: TGTGCCAGCTCAACGGGGGGGTTTGGCAATCAGCCCCAGCATTTT. This translates into CASSTGGFGNQPQHF.

The J gene is TRBJ1-2, the V gene TRBV11-2; D is uncertain. This CDR3 contains 13 residues. CDR1 is SGHAT, CDR2 FQNNGV, per germline. Trimming removed 3 bases from V and 1 base from J, with 6 bases in between. The CDR3 protein is CASSLNSNYGYTF. The CDR3 bases are TGTGCCAGCAGCTTGAACAGTAACTATGGCTACACCTTC.

The genes are TRBV7-8 and TRBJ1-2; no definite D call. CDR3 size: 13 residues. The germline gives CDR1 SGHVS, CDR2 FQNEAQ. Trimming pared 2 bases from V and 5 bases from J, leaving 9 bases between. The chain's CDR3 is CASSLMQTYGYTF. For the CDR3, the DNA is TGTGCCAGCAGCTTAATGCAGACTTATGGCTACACCTTC.

The chain carries TRBV15 and TRBJ2-5; the match to TRBD1 covers 8 bases. Germline assignment: CDR1 LNHNV and CDR2 YYDKDF (reference sequence). After removal of 8 bases from V and 2 bases from J, the junction contained 10 bases not matched to a gene. CDR3 size: 15 residues. The CDR3 is CATSQGRGRQETQYF. CDR3 nucleotide sequence: TGTGCCACCTCTCAGGGCAGGGGGCGTCAAGAGACCCAGTACTTC.

V usage is TRBV27 and J usage is TRBJ2-1, with 8 nucleotides matching TRBD2. The CDR3 runs to 16 residues. Germline V gene data show CDR1 as MNHEY and CDR2 as SMNVEV (reference sequence). Losses at the gene ends were 6 bases for V and 7 bases for J; bases not matched to a gene: 14. DNA of the CDR3: TGTGCCAGCAGCAAAATGCTGGGCGGGGGGAGTAATGAGCAGTTCTTC. Translation gives CASSKMLGGGSNEQFF.

The V call is TRBV5-6, the J call TRBJ2-7; TRBD1 matches 9 bases. V shed 4 bases and J 4 bases; nucleotides not matched to a gene: 6. The germline CDR1 and CDR2 sequences are SGHDT and YYEEEE. The CDR3 has 14 amino acids. The CDR3 sequence is CASSQDRGQYEQYF. The CDR3 DNA is TGTGCCAGCAGCCAGGACAGGGGCCAGTACGAGCAGTACTTC.

This chain uses TRBV28 with TRBJ1-4, with 8 bases identical to TRBD1. Per germline, CDR1 MDHEN and CDR2 SYDVKM. The CDR3 runs 18 residues. With V trimmed by 2 bases and J by 7 bases, 15 bases remained unmatched. This CDR3 reads CASSLIGPTGGRGEKLFF. CDR3 in DNA: TGTGCCAGCAGTTTAATTGGGCCTACAGGGGGTAGGGGTGAAAAACTGTTTTTT.

The chain has TRBV10-3 and TRBJ1-5; D is possibly TRBD1 (6 bases). Trimming took off 0 bases at V and 6 bases at J, with 21 bases between the two ends. This CDR3 is built from 18 residues. CDR1 ENHRY and CDR2 SYGVKD come from the germline V gene. The CDR3 DNA reads TGTGCCATCAGTGAGTCGACTCCGGGGCAGGGAGGGGGTCAGCCCCAGCATTTT. Protein product: CAISESTPGQGGGQPQHF.

The chain links TRBV5-5 to TRBJ1-5, with 7 bases fitting TRBD1. Germline CDR1 and CDR2: SGHKS and YYEKEE (reference sequence). V shed 0 bases, J shed 4 bases, and the junction held 7 bases outside the gene matches. CDR3 length equals 16 residues. Here the CDR3 reads CASSLEGRGLNQPQHF. DNA for the CDR3: TGTGCCAGCAGCTTGGAAGGAAGGGGGCTTAATCAGCCCCAGCATTTT.

The CDR3 reads CASSWAGVSSYEQYF. DNA of the CDR3: TGTGCCAGCAGTTGGGCGGGGGTAAGCTCCTACGAGCAGTACTTC. The rearrangement links TRBV27 to TRBJ2-7; the match to TRBD2 covers 7 bases. After removal of 4 bases from V and 0 bases from J, the junction contained 6 bases not matched to a gene. Germline CDR1 reads MNHEY; CDR2 reads SMNVEV (reference sequence). CDR3 length equals 15 residues.

This chain joins TRBV7-6 and TRBJ2-3, with 9 bases aligning to TRBD2. CDR1 and CDR2 from the germline V gene are SGHVS and FNYEAQ. The J segment lost 0 bases and the V segment lost 0 bases, leaving 4 bases of the junction unmatched. CDR3 length: 17 amino acids. The CDR3 loop is CASSLAISGRSTDTQYF. CDR3 nucleotides: TGTGCCAGCAGCTTAGCGATCAGCGGGAGGAGCACAGATACGCAGTATTTT.

This clone was recorded once. V gene TRBV30 combines with J gene TRBJ2-5; no firm D call. Matching the DNA end better, TRBJ2-7 makes the J call doubtful. The CDR3 is 15 amino acids. The germline gives CDR1 GTSNPN, CDR2 SVGIG (reference sequence). The CDR3 protein is CAWSREVGSSYEQYF. In DNA, the CDR3 is TGTGCCTGGAGTCGAGAGGTGGGTTCCTCCTACGAGCAGTACTTC.

The genes are TRBV15 and TRBJ1-5; 7 bases match TRBD1. The CDR3 spans 14 residues. V lost 3 bases and J lost 8; bases outside the gene matches: 7. From germline, CDR1 is LNHNV and CDR2 YYDKDF (reference sequence). The CDR3 region has the DNA TGTGCCACCAGCAGGGGACAGCTCTTTGAGCCCCAGCATTTT. It encodes CATSRGQLFEPQHF. The full variable domain, its missing parts supplied by reference TRBV15 and TRBJ1-5, is DAMVIQNPRYQVTQFGKPVTLSCSQTLNHNVMYWYQQKSSQAPKLLFHYYDKDFNNEADTPDNFQSRRPNTSFCFLDIRSPGLGDTAMYLCATSRGQLFEPQHFGDGTRLSIL.

The table lists this clone with a few counts. The V call is TRBV4-2, the J call TRBJ2-7; no clear D gene. This CDR3 has 11 residues. Between the trimmed V and J ends, which lost 1 base and 9 bases, there was a span of 7 bases. The germline V gene encodes CDR1 LGHNA and CDR2 YNFKEQ. CDR3 DNA: TGTGCCAGCAGCCAAGGCACATCGCAGTACTTC. Amino acid sequence: CASSQGTSQYF.

The chain carries TRBV6-6 and TRBJ1-1; D might be TRBD1 (6 bases). This CDR3 has 14 residues. The V gene's germline CDR1 is MNHNY and CDR2 SVGAGI (reference sequence). V lost 4 bases and J lost 0, with 9 bases in between. The CDR3 nucleotides read TGTGCCAGCAGTTTACAGGGCTTGAACACTGAAGCTTTCTTT. It specifies CASSLQGLNTEAFF.

The chain recombines TRBV19 with TRBJ1-2; 10 bases fit TRBD1. CDR1 and CDR2 from the germline V gene are LNHDA and SQIVND (reference sequence). The CDR3 spans 16 residues. J was trimmed by 4 bases and V by 5 bases; bases with no gene match: 10. CDR3 bases: TGTGCCAGTAGTGAAGGTTCGACAGGGGGCAGCTATGGCTACACCTTC. Its translation: CASSEGSTGGSYGYTF.

The chain uses TRBV27 and TRBJ1-1; no clear D gene. V was clipped by 3 bases and J by 5 bases, with 10 bases between them. This CDR3 comprises 13 residues. CDR1 is MNHEY and CDR2 is SMNVEV in the germline V gene (reference sequence). The chain's CDR3 is CASSFAGRTEAFF. CDR3 DNA: TGTGCCAGCAGTTTCGCAGGAAGAACTGAAGCTTTCTTT.

V gene TRBV19 combines with J gene TRBJ1-1; the match to TRBD1 covers 7 bases. Germline values: CDR1 LNHDA, CDR2 SQIVND (reference sequence). J was trimmed by 1 base and V by 7 bases; bases with no gene match: 6. This CDR3 has 14 residues. CDR3 bases: TGTGCCAGTATCCTTCGACAGGGGAACACTGAAGCTTTCTTT. Encoded protein: CASILRQGNTEAFF.

The V gene is TRBV11-3, the J gene TRBJ1-2; D gene ambiguous. The CDR3 loop spans 13 amino acids. Per the germline V gene, CDR1 is SGHNT and CDR2 is YENEEA. V was clipped by 5 bases and J by 0 bases, with 7 bases between them. The CDR3 sequence: CASSPLANYGYTF. The CDR3 DNA reads TGTGCCAGCAGCCCTCTCGCTAACTATGGCTACACCTTC. Full variable domain (remainder filled in from reference TRBV11-3 and TRBJ1-2): EAGVVQSPRYKIIEKKQPVAFWCNPISGHNTLYWYLQNLGQGPELLIRYENEEAVDDSQLPKDRFSAERLKGVDSTLKIQPAELGDSAVYLCASSPLANYGYTFGSGTRLTVV.

V and J are TRBV7-2 and TRBJ2-1; 7 positions agree with TRBD2. V shed 5 bases and J 7 bases; nucleotides not matched to a gene: 11. Germline V gene data show CDR1 as SGHTA and CDR2 as FQGNSA. The CDR3 is 15 amino acids. CDR3 loop: CASSPKGWGGNEQFF. The DNA for the CDR3 is TGTGCCAGCAGCCCGAAGGGGTGGGGGGGAAATGAGCAGTTCTTC.

J is TRBJ1-2 and V is TRBV2; 8 bases line up with TRBD1. Trimming removed 6 bases from V and 3 bases from J; junction bases left unmatched: 6. Looked up from germline, CDR1 is SNHLY and CDR2 is FYNNEI. There are 14 residues in the CDR3. In DNA, the CDR3 is TGTGCCAGCAGCGAGGACAGGGTACACTATGGCTACACCTTC. It codes for CASSEDRVHYGYTF.